What follows is one T cell receptor beta chain and its context. The sample originates from a study of blood T cell repertoires in COVID-19. The CDR3 totals 16 residues. Germline CDR1 reads MNHNY; CDR2 reads SVGAGI (reference sequence). The germline V and J ends were trimmed by 6 bases and 2 bases, with 17 bases remaining between them. Using immunoSEQ multiplex PCR, the repertoire was profiled, and TCRdb retains in-frame clones only, with some absent. The sample carries roughly 30,000 clones, roughly 89% recorded once. This TCR was recovered from a human donor in a cohort sampled during active COVID-19. Source material: peripheral blood. The V call is TRBV6-6, the J call TRBJ1-5; tentative D call: TRBD1 (6 bases). CDR3 DNA: TGTGCCAGCAGGCTAACAGGGTGGGGTGGCAATCAGCCCCAGCATTTT. Protein sequence: CASRLTGWGGNQPQHF.